This T cell receptor (beta chain) was documented in a study of OX40 agonist ivuxolimab in advanced cancers. At the level of the study: Two cutaneous melanoma patients and one hepatocellular carcinoma patient, three in all, had partial responses.

J was trimmed by 0 bases and V by 3 bases; bases with no gene match: 8. CDR3 length: 16 residues. Looked up from germline, CDR1 is WNHNN and CDR2 is SYGVQD (reference sequence). Libraries were prepared by immunoSEQ multiplex PCR; TCRdb keeps only in-frame clonotypes and omits some of them. The sample holds about 55,000 clones, roughly 86% seen once. This clone was recorded once. The antigen remains unidentified. Study-level findings and limits: In a subset of nonresponders, normalized T-cell clonal expansion was also low. Dosing at 0.1 to 3.0 mg/kg was accompanied by clonal expansion of CD4+ and CD8+ blood T cells by week 6. Partial responders receiving 0.1-3.0 mg/kg showed among the lowest clonal expansion.

The starting material was CD4+ or CD8+ T cells sorted from blood, obtained in a trial of the OX40 agonist ivuxolimab. This receptor was taken from an adult with an advanced solid tumor such as melanoma, head and neck, liver or kidney cancer. The chain carries TRBV10-1 and TRBJ2-7, with 7 bases matching TRBD2. The CDR3 region has the DNA TGCGCCAGCAGTGAAGGGGCGAGCGGGATCTCCTACGAGCAGTACTTC. Amino acids: CASSEGASGISYEQYF.